The TCR beta chain described here comes from a study of OX40 agonist ivuxolimab in advanced cancers. Findings and limits, study-wide: Clonal expansion was among the lowest in partial responders at 0.1-3.0 mg/kg, especially CD8+. Expanded clones were, on average, more numerous in CD8+ T cells than in CD4+. CD4+ and CD8+ blood T cells expanded clonally by week 6 at 0.1 to 3.0 mg/kg.

Regarding this clone: Its antigen is unknown.

Patients were ruled out by autoimmune disease history or systemic immunosuppression. The CDR3 is 15 residues long. V was pared by 0 bases and J by 2 bases, with 11 bases between. CDR1 SGHTA and CDR2 FQGNSA come from the germline V gene. Method: immunoSEQ multiplex PCR; TCRdb's copy keeps in-frame clones and lacks some. In the table there are around 90,000 clones, 91% of which are singletons. The chain joins TRBV7-2 to TRBJ2-7; D gene unclear. The clonotype originates from an adult with an advanced solid tumor such as melanoma, head and neck, liver or kidney cancer. Material: CD4+ or CD8+ T cells sorted from blood, obtained in a trial of the OX40 agonist ivuxolimab. The CDR3 here is CASSLAPGTTYEQYF. As DNA, the CDR3 is TGTGCCAGCAGCTTAGCGCCGGGTACAACCTACGAGCAGTACTTC.